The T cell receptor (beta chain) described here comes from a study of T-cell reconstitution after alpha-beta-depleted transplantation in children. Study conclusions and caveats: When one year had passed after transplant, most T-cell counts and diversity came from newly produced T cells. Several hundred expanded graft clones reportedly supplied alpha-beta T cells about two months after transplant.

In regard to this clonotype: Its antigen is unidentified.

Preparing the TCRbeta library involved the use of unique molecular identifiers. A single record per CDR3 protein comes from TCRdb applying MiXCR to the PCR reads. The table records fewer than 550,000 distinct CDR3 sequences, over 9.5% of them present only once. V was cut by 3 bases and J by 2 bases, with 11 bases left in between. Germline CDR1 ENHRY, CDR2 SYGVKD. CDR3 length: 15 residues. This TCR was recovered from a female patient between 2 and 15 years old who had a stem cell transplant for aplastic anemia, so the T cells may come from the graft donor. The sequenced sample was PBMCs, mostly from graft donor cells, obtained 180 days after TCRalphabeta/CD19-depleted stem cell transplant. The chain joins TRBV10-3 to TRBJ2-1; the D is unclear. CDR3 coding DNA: TGTGCCATCAGTGAAATAAGCCGAGCCTACAATGAGCAGTTCTTC. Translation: CAISEISRAYNEQFF.